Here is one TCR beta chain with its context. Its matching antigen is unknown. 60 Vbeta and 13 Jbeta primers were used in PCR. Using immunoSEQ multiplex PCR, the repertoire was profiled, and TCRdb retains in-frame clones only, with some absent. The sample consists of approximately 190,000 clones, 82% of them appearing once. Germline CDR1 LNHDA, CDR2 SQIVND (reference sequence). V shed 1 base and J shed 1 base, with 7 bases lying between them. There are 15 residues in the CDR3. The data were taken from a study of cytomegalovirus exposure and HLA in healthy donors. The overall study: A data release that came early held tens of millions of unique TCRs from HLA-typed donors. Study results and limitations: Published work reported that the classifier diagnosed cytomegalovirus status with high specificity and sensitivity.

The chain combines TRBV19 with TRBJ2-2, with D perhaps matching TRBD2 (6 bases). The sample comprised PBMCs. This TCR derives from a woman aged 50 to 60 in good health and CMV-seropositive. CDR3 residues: CASSIGSGNTGELFF. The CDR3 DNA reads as TGTGCCAGTAGTATAGGTAGCGGGAACACCGGGGAGCTGTTTTTT.